These T cell receptor beta chains were read from a single sample in a study of OX40 agonist ivuxolimab in advanced cancers. Produced via immunoSEQ multiplex PCR; TCRdb's table is partial and in-frame only. The data hold some 7,900 clones, with under 85% observed a single time. Sequencing used CD4+ or CD8+ T cells sorted from blood, obtained in a trial of the OX40 agonist ivuxolimab. Every receptor here comes from an adult with an advanced solid tumor such as melanoma, head and neck, liver or kidney cancer. Each CDR3 is given with its conserved first and last residue. A D gene is named only where the DNA matches it firmly. Clone size is shown for a subset of rows, as once, few, many or a class of expanded clone.

cdr3_length	j_call	clone_size	d_call	v_call	cdr3_aa	cdr3_nt
14	TRBJ1-5	-	-	TRBV6-5	CASRPEAEWQPQHF	TGTGCCAGCAGACCTGAGGCCGAGTGGCAGCCCCAGCATTTT
13	TRBJ1-4	-	TRBD1	TRBV29-1	CSVRTGTGEKLFF	TGCAGCGTTCGGACAGGGACAGGGGAAAAACTGTTTTTT
14	TRBJ1-1	-	TRBD1	TRBV11-1	CASSPRTGYTEAFF	TGTGCCAGCAGCCCCCGGACAGGGTACACTGAAGCTTTCTTT
13	TRBJ2-5	-	-	TRBV4-1	CASSQAREETQYF	TGCGCCAGCAGCCAAGCGAGGGAGGAGACCCAGTACTTC
13	TRBJ2-7	once	-	TRBV2	CASSVGTIYEQYF	TGTGCCAGCAGTGTAGGCACCATCTACGAGCAGTACTTC
15	TRBJ1-3	-	-	TRBV30	CAWTRRGARGNTIYF	TGTGCCTGGACCCGCCGGGGGGCGAGGGGAAACACCATATATTTT
14	TRBJ2-7	few	-	TRBV27	CASSLGLGSYEQYF	TGTGCCAGCAGTTTAGGGCTGGGCTCCTACGAGCAGTACTTC
15	TRBJ2-5	-	-	TRBV4-1	CASSQELIDGETQYF	TGCGCCAGCAGCCAAGAACTAATAGACGGAGAGACCCAGTACTTC
17	TRBJ2-2	-	TRBD2	TRBV4-1	CASSQLIRGGGTGELFF	TGCGCCAGCAGCCAGCTCATTCGGGGGGGCGGAACCGGGGAGCTGTTTTTT
13	TRBJ2-2	-	-	TRBV11-3	CASSLGAYGELFF	TGTGCCAGCAGTCTGGGGGCTTACGGGGAGCTGTTTTTT
16	TRBJ2-7	once	TRBD1	TRBV2	CASSNFAGTGVYEQYF	TGTGCCAGCAGTAATTTTGCCGGGACAGGGGTCTACGAGCAGTACTTC
15	TRBJ2-7	-	TRBD1	TRBV27	CASRVTPGQTYEQYF	TGTGCCAGCAGGGTAACTCCGGGACAGACTTACGAGCAGTACTTC
17	TRBJ2-2	-	TRBD1	TRBV7-3	CASSSGSGQGSTGELFF	TGTGCCAGCAGCTCTGGATCGGGACAGGGAAGTACCGGGGAGCTGTTTTTT
13	TRBJ2-5	-	-	TRBV4-1	CASSQGGQETQYF	TGCGCCAGCAGCCAAGGGGGGCAAGAGACCCAGTACTTC
13	TRBJ1-2	-	-	TRBV29-1	CSVRDNYNYGYTF	TGCAGCGTTAGGGACAACTATAACTATGGCTACACCTTC
16	TRBJ2-5	-	TRBD2	TRBV5-6	CASSRTSGEIQETQYF	TGTGCCAGCAGCCGAACTAGCGGGGAAATCCAAGAGACCCAGTACTTC
16	TRBJ1-2	-	-	TRBV7-6	CASSPRGGQVNYGYTF	TGTGCCAGCAGCCCACGGGGGGGGCAGGTTAACTATGGCTACACCTTC
15	TRBJ2-7	-	-	TRBV14	CASSRPGAGTYEQYF	TGTGCCAGCAGCCGCCCGGGGGCAGGGACCTACGAGCAGTACTTC
13	TRBJ1-2	-	-	TRBV5-1	CASSLDRIHGYTF	TGCGCCAGCAGCTTGGACAGAATACATGGCTACACCTTC
12	TRBJ1-5	-	-	TRBV19	CASSAGIQPQHF	TGTGCCAGTAGCGCAGGAATTCAGCCCCAGCATTTT
12	TRBJ2-5	-	-	TRBV2	CASSEGGTGENF	TGTGCCAGCAGTGAAGGCGGGACGGGTGAAAACTTC
13	TRBJ1-5	-	-	TRBV27	CASSSLLGLPQHF	TGTGCCAGCAGTTCCCTCCTCGGGTTGCCCCAGCATTTT
11	TRBJ1-1	few	-	TRBV30	CAWSSVSEAFF	TGTGCCTGGAGTTCTGTCAGTGAAGCTTTCTTT
15	TRBJ2-3	-	TRBD1	TRBV28	CASSQDRAGTDTQYF	TGTGCCAGCAGCCAGGACAGGGCCGGCACAGATACGCAGTATTTT
15	TRBJ2-7	-	-	TRBV7-8	CASSYPSLSAYEQYF	TGTGCCAGCAGCTACCCCTCATTGTCCGCCTACGAGCAGTACTTC
15	TRBJ1-3	-	-	TRBV14	CASSHWGRSGNTIYF	TGTGCCAGCAGCCATTGGGGGAGGTCTGGAAACACCATATATTTT
17	TRBJ2-4	-	TRBD1	TRBV7-9	CASSSPGQGWTKNIQYF	TGTGCCAGCAGCTCCCCGGGACAGGGGTGGACCAAAAACATTCAGTACTTC
15	TRBJ1-3	-	TRBD1	TRBV9	CASSGGQGGGNTIYF	TGTGCCAGCAGTGGGGGACAGGGTGGTGGAAACACCATATATTTT
17	TRBJ2-7	-	-	TRBV10-1	CASSEGISSRKTYEQYF	TGCGCCAGCAGTGAGGGAATTTCATCTAGAAAAACCTACGAGCAGTACTTC
13	TRBJ1-1	-	-	TRBV6-4	CASSDRGNTEAFF	TGTGCCAGCAGTGACAGGGGGAACACTGAAGCTTTCTTT
16	TRBJ2-7	medium-sized	-	TRBV5-1	CASSSTLDSTLYEQYF	TGCGCCAGCAGCTCGACACTTGACTCCACCCTCTACGAGCAGTACTTC
13	TRBJ2-2	few	-	TRBV6-4	CASSDRGTGELFF	TGTGCCAGCAGTGACAGGGGCACCGGGGAGCTGTTTTTT
15	TRBJ1-2	-	-	TRBV29-1	CSVEEGLLPIRGYTF	TGCAGCGTTGAAGAGGGACTTTTGCCCATCCGGGGCTACACCTTC
18	TRBJ2-5	few	-	TRBV21-1	CASSKERRGGAYQETQYF	TGTGCCAGCAGCAAAGAAAGGAGGGGGGGGGCGTATCAAGAGACCCAGTACTTC
13	TRBJ1-2	-	-	TRBV7-8	CASSTPGEDGYTF	TGTGCCAGCAGCACGCCTGGGGAGGATGGCTACACCTTC
15	TRBJ1-1	-	TRBD1	TRBV27	CASSPTGGKGTEAFF	TGTGCCAGCAGTCCGACAGGGGGCAAGGGTACTGAAGCTTTCTTT
16	TRBJ2-3	-	TRBD2	TRBV5-5	CASSLASGGTTDTQYF	TGTGCCAGCAGTTTGGCCAGCGGGGGGACCACAGATACGCAGTATTTT
13	TRBJ2-7	-	-	TRBV7-6	CASSSGPAGEQYF	TGTGCCAGCAGCTCTGGACCGGCTGGGGAGCAGTACTTC
12	TRBJ1-1	-	-	TRBV2	CASSEGGTEAFF	TGTGCCAGCAGTGAGGGAGGAACTGAAGCTTTCTTT
15	TRBJ2-7	-	TRBD1	TRBV7-3	CASSLNTGAFYEQYF	TGTGCCAGCAGCTTAAACACAGGGGCGTTCTACGAGCAGTACTTC
14	TRBJ1-1	-	-	TRBV9	CASSVGGHQNQAFF	TGTGCCAGCAGCGTAGGGGGACACCAAAACCAAGCTTTCTTT
16	TRBJ2-4	-	-	TRBV21-1	CASSRALRTEGAAGYF	TGTGCCAGCAGCAGGGCGCTTAGGACAGAAGGAGCCGCGGGGTACTTC
12	TRBJ1-1	-	-	TRBV6-5	CASSVAETEAFF	TGTGCCAGCAGTGTTGCGGAAACTGAAGCTTTCTTT
10	TRBJ1-6	few	-	TRBV2	CASRGAPLHF	TGTGCCAGCCGGGGCGCACCCCTCCACTTT